This TCR beta chain was documented in a study of T cell responses to AZD1222 COVID-19 vaccine. Turning to this clone: Antigen: not known.

Study-level points and caveats: Repertoires were collected only later (after the peak T cell response had occurred).

This CDR3 region has 15 residues. In germline, CDR1 is GTSNPN, CDR2 SVGIG (reference sequence). Trimming removed 2 bases from V and 0 bases from J; junction bases left unmatched: 6. The data were produced by immunoSEQ multiplex PCR, yet TCRdb's version contains in-frame clones alone and is incomplete. Among some 170,000 clones listed, 85% to 90% were seen once. This specimen consisted of peripheral blood, obtained 28 days after the second dose of the MenACWY control vaccine. The chain uses TRBV30 and TRBJ2-7; TRBD2 matches 8 bases. The clonotype comes from an adult who received the MenACWY meningococcal vaccine as a control. The CDR3 DNA is TGTGCCTGGAGTCGGGGGGGGGCGCTCTCCTACGAGCAGTACTTC. Translating it yields CAWSRGGALSYEQYF.